These 9 T cell receptor beta chains were sequenced from one sample in a study of blood T cells in healthy people across ages. With a J-beta primer mix and a sample-barcoded 5' primer, a second PCR ran about 7 to 12 cycles. From the 5' RACE reads, TCRdb called clonotypes with MiXCR, one entry per CDR3 protein. The table records about a million distinct CDR3 sequences, around two fifths of them present only once. The material sequenced was blood. The origin of the receptors is a man younger than 35 in good health.

This clonotype was picked up a small number of times. V usage is TRBV6-2 or TRBV6-3 and J usage is TRBJ1-5; TRBD1 is a possible D gene (5 bases). V was cut by 2 bases and J by 0 bases, with 8 bases left in between. The CDR3 has 15 amino acids. Germline V gene lookup returns CDR1 MNHEY and CDR2 SVGEGT. CDR3 sequence reads: CASSYGADSNQPQHF. The CDR3 nucleotides are TGTGCCAGCAGTTACGGGGCAGATAGCAATCAGCCCCAGCATTTT.

This sequence joins TRBV12-3 or TRBV12-4 and TRBJ1-4; D not resolved. Trimming left V 2 bases short and J 10 bases short, with 8 bases between. This CDR3 contains 12 residues. CDR3 sequence reads: CASSLSYGKLFF. In DNA form, the CDR3 reads TGTGCCAGCAGTTTAAGTTATGGAAAACTGTTTTTT.

Notes on this clonotype: The junction differs from germline at one of its ends, possibly a read error. The chain combines TRBV7-9 with TRBJ2-7, with no clear D. The J call is in doubt because the DNA end fits TRBJ2-4 better. CDR3 length: 15 residues. The germline CDR1 and CDR2 sequences are SEHNR and FQNEAQ (reference sequence). The CDR3 sequence: CASSTTLGPKYIQYF. The CDR3 DNA follows: TGTGCCAGCAGTACAACGCTTGGTCCCAAATACATTCAGTACTTC.

On this clonotype: Germline and junction disagree at one end, which may indicate a read error. The J gene is TRBJ1-2, the V gene TRBV5-1, with TRBD1 identical over 9 bases. CDR1 and CDR2 from the germline V gene are SGHRS and YFSETQ. The CDR3 extends over 15 amino acids. CDR3 DNA sequence: TGCACCAGCAGCCCGGACAGGGGCAACTACTATGGCTACACCTTC. Translation: CTSSPDRGNYYGYTF.

Of note for this clonotype: With a much larger clone just one base away, this may be a read error. The chain recombines TRBV7-8 with TRBJ1-5; D gene unclear. The CDR3 contains 14 residues. CDR1 and CDR2 (germline): SGHVS, FQNEAQ. V lost 3 bases, J lost 0 bases, and 6 bases lay in between. The CDR3 spells CASSLVFSNQPQHF. CDR3 nucleotides: TGTGCCAGCAGCTTGGTATTTAGCAATCAGCCCCAGCATTTT.

The chain uses TRBV6-2 or TRBV6-3 and TRBJ2-6; weak D call: TRBD1 (5 bases). Looked up from germline, CDR1 is MNHEY and CDR2 is SVGEGT. The CDR3 has 14 residues. The V end was cut by 7 bases, the J end by 4 bases, with 11 bases between. CDR3 sequence (DNA): TGTGCCAGCAAAGGGGTAGCAGGGGCCAACGTCCTGACTTTC. Amino acid sequence: CASKGVAGANVLTF.

This clonotype was recorded at least ten times. V and J are TRBV28 and TRBJ2-1, with 8 nucleotides matching TRBD2. From germline, CDR1 is MDHEN and CDR2 SYDVKM. The CDR3 consists of 15 residues. Trimming cost V 5 bases and J 3 bases; bases outside gene matches: 6. CDR3 sequence reads: CASSPTTSGYNEQFF. For the CDR3, the DNA is TGTGCCAGCAGTCCTACTACTAGCGGCTACAATGAGCAGTTCTTC.

The chain recombines TRBV24-1 with TRBJ2-1; 8 bases are a match to TRBD1. V was pared by 9 bases and J by 5 bases, with 14 bases of the junction left unmatched. This CDR3 is built from 16 residues. Germline V gene data show CDR1 as KGHDR and CDR2 as SFDVKD. As DNA, the CDR3 is TGTGCCACCGTCCCCCGACAGGGGTTAGCCCACAATGAGCAGTTCTTC. It is translated as CATVPRQGLAHNEQFF.

This clonotype was observed a few times. The rearrangement links TRBV4-1 to TRBJ1-5; the D gene is possibly TRBD1 (5 bases). The CDR3 runs 14 residues. Per the germline V gene, CDR1 is MGHRA and CDR2 is YSYEKL. V was pared by 2 bases and J by 3 bases, with 8 bases between. CDR3 coding DNA: TGCGCCAGCAGCCAACCCGGGACCAATCAGCCCCAGCATTTT. Its protein is CASSQPGTNQPQHF.